Reported below is one T cell receptor (beta chain). V was shortened by 7 bases and J by 3 bases, with 6 bases between the two germline ends. Germline CDR1 is SNHLY and CDR2 is FYNNEI. This CDR3 has 12 residues. The sample originates from a study of cytomegalovirus exposure and HLA in healthy donors. Study background: Earlier sequencing of about 179 million T cells yielded approximately 120 million unique TCR beta sequences.

13 Jbeta primers and 60 Vbeta primers were used for the PCR. The assay was immunoSEQ multiplex PCR, and TCRdb's table has in-frame clones only and misses some. In the table there are more than 150,000 clones, 75% to 85% of which are singletons. V gene TRBV2 combines with J gene TRBJ1-4; no reliable D call. Specimen: PBMCs. The clonotype comes from a girl under 10 years old in good health and CMV-seropositive. The CDR3 protein is CASIRSNEKLFF. As DNA, the CDR3 is TGTGCCAGCATCCGGTCTAATGAAAAACTGTTTTTT.